These 16 T cell receptor beta chains share one sample of origin, sequenced in a study of shared clonotypes between healthy human individuals (dated by TCRdb to 2020 to 2021). Library method: the immunoSEQ multiplex PCR assay. TCRdb's version of the immuneACCESS table is confined to in-frame rearrangements and falls short of the full clone set. An unresolved V gene accounts for under half of the shortfall where checked; the remainder is of unknown origin. This sample gives approximately 2,300,000 clones in total; 85% to 95% of them show up just once. Approximately 0.41% of the sample lies in the top ten. The sequencing input was naive CD4+ T cells from PBMCs. What this sample's cell subset or site label stands for: CD45RA+ positively selected. The receptors were sampled from a man between 18 and 35 years old in good health. Some clones in this sample may be carry-over from other donors' samples.

The CDR3 reads CASSQGSGGFEKLFF. CDR3 nucleotide sequence: TGTGCCAGCAGCCAAGGGTCAGGGGGTTTTGAAAAACTGTTTTTT. The genes are TRBV4-2 and TRBJ1-4, with 7 bases that match TRBD1. V gave up 1 base and J gave up 7 bases; unmatched junction bases: 6. The CDR3 totals 15 residues. The germline V gene has CDR1 LGHNA and CDR2 YNFKEQ.

This chain links TRBV7-6 with TRBJ2-1, with 10 bases matching TRBD2. CDR1 is SGHVS, CDR2 FNYEAQ, per germline. The V gene end was trimmed by 5 bases and the J gene end by 1 base; junction bases not matched to a gene: 8. The CDR3 is made up of 17 amino acids. CDR3 bases: TGTGCCAGCAGCCCACGTAGGACTAGCGGTTCCTACAATGAGCAGTTCTTC. Translating gives CASSPRRTSGSYNEQFF.

The V call is TRBV18, the J call TRBJ2-7; D perhaps matches TRBD1 (6 bases). Germline V lookup: CDR1 KGHSH, CDR2 LQKENI. The CDR3 has 13 residues. Trimming took 6 bases from V and 5 from J, leaving 14 bases between them. The DNA for the CDR3 is TGTGCCAGCTCGGGGGCTCCGCCGAACGAGCAGTACTTC. The encoded protein is CASSGAPPNEQYF.

Concerning this clone itself: This sample includes further DNA sequences coding for the same CDR3. The chain couples TRBV18 to TRBJ2-5; no reliable D call. V was clipped by 6 bases and J by 5 bases, with 13 bases between them. Germline V gives CDR1 KGHSH, CDR2 LQKENI. The CDR3 extends over 13 amino acids. CDR3 coding DNA: TGTGCCAGCTCTCCCGGTGGAAGGGAGACCCAGTACTTC. Translated, it gives CASSPGGRETQYF. Drawing the rest from reference TRBV18 and TRBJ2-5, the complete variable domain is NAGVMQNPRHLVRRRGQEARLRCSPMKGHSHVYWYRQLPEEGLKFMVYLQKENIIDESGMPKERFSAEFPKEGPSILRIQQVVRGDSAAYFCASSPGGRETQYFGPGTRLLVL.

This clone appeared once. This rearrangement joins TRBV27 to TRBJ1-2; perhaps TRBD1 as D (5 bases). Germline loops: CDR1 MNHEY, CDR2 SMNVEV (reference sequence). Trimming took off 8 bases at V and 0 bases at J, with 16 bases between the two ends. The CDR3 has 15 residues. The CDR3 sequence is CASGVGAPTNYGYTF. CDR3 nucleotides: TGTGCCAGCGGCGTCGGGGCTCCCACTAACTATGGCTACACCTTC.

V gene TRBV29-1 combines with J gene TRBJ2-7; 7 bases align to TRBD1. The CDR3 loop spans 13 amino acids. Germline loops: CDR1 SQVTM, CDR2 ANQGSEA. Trimming cost V 3 bases and J 1 base; bases outside gene matches: 3. The CDR3 nucleotides read TGCAGCGTTGAGACGGACAGGTCCTACGAGCAGTACTTC. Its protein is CSVETDRSYEQYF.

This clone was observed once. Other DNA sequences of this sample code for an identical CDR3. The chain couples TRBV6-1 to TRBJ1-1; D remains ambiguous. V lost 5 bases, J lost 0 bases, and 4 bases lay in between. This CDR3 has 12 residues. From germline, CDR1 is MNHNS and CDR2 SASEGT. CDR3 nucleotides: TGTGCCAGCAGTACAGTGAACACTGAAGCTTTCTTT. This codes for CASSTVNTEAFF.

The gene calls are TRBV5-8 and TRBJ1-5; maybe TRBD1 (5 bases). CDR3 size: 17 residues. V lost 3 bases and J 0 bases, leaving 16 bases between the germline ends. Germline V gene lookup returns CDR1 SGHTS and CDR2 YDEGEE. CDR3 in amino acids: CASSWGGGSYSNQPQHF. In DNA, the CDR3 is TGTGCCAGCAGCTGGGGTGGGGGATCGTATAGCAATCAGCCCCAGCATTTT.

This clone was recorded only once. Within the sample, other DNA sequences also encode this same CDR3. The chain has TRBV19 and TRBJ1-1, with 7 bases that match TRBD1. V shed 5 bases and J 2 bases; nucleotides not matched to a gene: 5. Germline V CDR1 and CDR2: LNHDA, SQIVND (reference sequence). CDR3 length equals 14 residues. CDR3 DNA: TGTGCCAGTAGTCAGACAGGGTTCAACACTGAAGCTTTCTTT. It yields the protein CASSQTGFNTEAFF. The whole variable domain, remainder taken from reference TRBV19 and TRBJ1-1, is DGGITQSPKYLFRKEGQNVTLSCEQNLNHDAMYWYRQDPGQGLRLIYYSQIVNDFQKGDIAEGYSVSREKKESFPLTVTSAQKNPTAFYLCASSQTGFNTEAFFGQGTRLTVV.

V usage is TRBV5-1 and J usage is TRBJ1-5; no definite D call. CDR3 size: 15 residues. With 4 bases removed from V and 0 bases from J, the gap between germline ends came to 11 bases. The germline gives CDR1 SGHRS, CDR2 YFSETQ. CDR3 nucleotides: TGCGCCAGCAGCCCGTCACCCATTAGCAATCAGCCCCAGCATTTT. Translation: CASSPSPISNQPQHF. The complete variable domain, with remaining parts taken from reference TRBV5-1 and TRBJ1-5, reads KAGVTQTPRYLIKTRGQQVTLSCSPISGHRSVSWYQQTPGQGLQFLFEYFSETQRNKGNFPGRFSGRQFSNSRSEMNVSTLELGDSALYLCASSPSPISNQPQHFGDGTRLSIL.

The sample holds one count of this clone. The genes are TRBV10-3 and TRBJ2-7; weak D call: TRBD1 (6 bases). The CDR3 runs 11 residues. V gave up 10 bases and J gave up 3 bases, with 10 bases separating them. Germline V gene lookup returns CDR1 ENHRY and CDR2 SYGVKD. CDR3: CATSGDYEQYF. The CDR3, as DNA: TGTGCCACCTCAGGGGACTACGAGCAGTACTTC.

Turning to this clone: The same CDR3 arises from other DNA sequences in this sample as well. The V gene is TRBV28, the J gene TRBJ1-1; D gene uncertain. Germline V gene sequence: CDR1 MDHEN, CDR2 SYDVKM. CDR3 length: 14 residues. Trimming stripped 3 bases from V and 0 bases from J, with 8 bases between. The CDR3 nucleotides read TGTGCCAGCAGTTTGTGGTCCTTGAACACTGAAGCTTTCTTT. Encoded protein: CASSLWSLNTEAFF.

The chain employs TRBV19 and TRBJ1-2, with 9 bases identical to TRBD1. CDR3 length: 13 residues. Germline CDR1 reads LNHDA; CDR2 reads SQIVND (reference sequence). J gave up 6 bases and V 6 bases, and 5 bases lay outside the gene matches. The CDR3 sequence is CASSLGQGNGYTF. The CDR3 DNA is TGTGCCAGTAGCCTCGGACAGGGGAATGGCTACACCTTC. The full variable domain, in which reference TRBV19 and TRBJ1-2 provide the parts outside the CDR3, is DGGITQSPKYLFRKEGQNVTLSCEQNLNHDAMYWYRQDPGQGLRLIYYSQIVNDFQKGDIAEGYSVSREKKESFPLTVTSAQKNPTAFYLCASSLGQGNGYTFGSGTRLTVV.

Comments on this clone: Other DNA sequences in this specimen translate into the identical CDR3. This sequence joins TRBV7-2 and TRBJ2-6, with no clear D. V lost 2 bases to trimming and J lost 0 bases, with 8 bases between them. CDR1 is SGHTA and CDR2 is FQGNSA in the germline V gene. There are 16 residues in the CDR3. In DNA, the CDR3 is TGTGCCAGCAGCTTATTCCTTAGCTCTGGGGCCAACGTCCTGACTTTC. It yields the protein CASSLFLSSGANVLTF.

The rearrangement links TRBV7-8 to TRBJ2-3; 9 nucleotides align to TRBD2. The CDR3 length is 17 residues. Germline V CDR1 and CDR2: SGHVS, FQNEAQ. V dropped 3 bases and J dropped 1; count of bases not matched to a gene: 8. The CDR3 spells CASSLDAGGVGTDTQYF. The CDR3 region has the DNA TGTGCCAGCAGCTTGGACGCGGGAGGGGTAGGCACAGATACGCAGTATTTT.

On this clone: Additional DNA sequences in this sample encode the identical CDR3. The chain joins TRBV28 to TRBJ2-5; D ambiguous. Germline loops: CDR1 MDHEN, CDR2 SYDVKM. The CDR3 contains 13 residues. The V and J ends lost 2 bases and 5 bases respectively, with 9 bases between them. The DNA for the CDR3 is TGTGCCAGCAGTTTACGACTGGGGGAGACCCAGTACTTC. Its protein is CASSLRLGETQYF.